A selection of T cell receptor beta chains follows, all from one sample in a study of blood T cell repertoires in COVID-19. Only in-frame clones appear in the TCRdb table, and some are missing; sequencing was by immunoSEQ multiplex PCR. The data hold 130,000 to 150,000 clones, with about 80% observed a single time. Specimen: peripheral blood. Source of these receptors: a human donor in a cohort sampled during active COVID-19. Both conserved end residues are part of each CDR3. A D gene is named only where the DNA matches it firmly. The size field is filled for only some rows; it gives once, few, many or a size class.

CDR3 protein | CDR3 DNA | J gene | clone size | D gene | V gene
CASTPTTYEQYF | TGTGCCAGCACCCCAACTACCTACGAGCAGTACTTC | TRBJ2-7 | once | - | TRBV2
CASSSLAQNIQYF | TGTGCCAGCAGCTCCCTGGCCCAAAACATTCAGTACTTC | TRBJ2-4 | - | - | TRBV7-9
CASSFVGEDEKLFF | TGCGCCAGCAGCTTTGTGGGGGAGGATGAAAAACTGTTTTTT | TRBJ1-4 | - | - | TRBV5-1
CASSLDLSGEVPYNEQFF | TGTGCCAGCAGCTTAGATCTGTCGGGGGAGGTCCCGTACAATGAGCAGTTCTTC | TRBJ2-1 | - | - | TRBV11-2
CASSSGGASGELFF | TGTGCCAGCAGCTCCGGGGGGGCCTCCGGGGAGCTGTTTTTT | TRBJ2-2 | few | TRBD2 | TRBV7-6
CASLDLLGDQPQHF | TGTGCCAGCCTAGACCTTCTCGGGGATCAGCCCCAGCATTTT | TRBJ1-5 | - | - | TRBV6-5
CASSLVAGNTEAFF | TGTGCCAGCAGCTTAGTTGCGGGGAACACTGAAGCTTTCTTT | TRBJ1-1 | - | - | TRBV7-8
CASSFGTNYEQYF | TGTGCCAGCAGCTTTGGCACCAACTACGAGCAGTACTTC | TRBJ2-7 | - | - | TRBV5-4
CASSLYGGFGIDTQYF | TGTGCCAGCAGCTTGTATGGGGGGTTCGGTATAGATACGCAGTATTTT | TRBJ2-3 | - | - | TRBV5-5
CAIGVGHDQPQHF | TGTGCCATCGGGGTAGGGCACGATCAGCCCCAGCATTTT | TRBJ1-5 | - | - | TRBV19